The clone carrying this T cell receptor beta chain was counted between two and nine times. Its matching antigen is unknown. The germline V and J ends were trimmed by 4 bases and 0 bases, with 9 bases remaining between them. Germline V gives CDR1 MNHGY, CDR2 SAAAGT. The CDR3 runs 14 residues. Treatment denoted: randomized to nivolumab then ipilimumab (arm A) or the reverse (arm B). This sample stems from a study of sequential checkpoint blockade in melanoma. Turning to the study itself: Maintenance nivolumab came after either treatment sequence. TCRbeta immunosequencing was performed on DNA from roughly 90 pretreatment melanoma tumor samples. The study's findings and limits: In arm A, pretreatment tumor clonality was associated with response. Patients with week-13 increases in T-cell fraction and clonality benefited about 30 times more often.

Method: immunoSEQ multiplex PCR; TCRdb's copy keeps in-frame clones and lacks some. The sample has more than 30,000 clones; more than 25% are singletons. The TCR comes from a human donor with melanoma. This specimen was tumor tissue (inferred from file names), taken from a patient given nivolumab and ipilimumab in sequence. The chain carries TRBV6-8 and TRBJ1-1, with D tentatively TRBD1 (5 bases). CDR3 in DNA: TGTGCCAGCAGTTTGGGGGATATGAACACTGAAGCTTTCTTT. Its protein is CASSLGDMNTEAFF.